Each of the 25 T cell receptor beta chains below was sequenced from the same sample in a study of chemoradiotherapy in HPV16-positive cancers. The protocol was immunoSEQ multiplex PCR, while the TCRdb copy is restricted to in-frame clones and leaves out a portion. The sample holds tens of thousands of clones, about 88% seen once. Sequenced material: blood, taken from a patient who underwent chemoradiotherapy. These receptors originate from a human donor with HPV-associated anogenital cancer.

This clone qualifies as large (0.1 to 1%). CDR3: CASSDSGKRDINEQFF. In DNA, the CDR3 is TGTGCCAGCAGTGACTCAGGCAAGCGGGACATCAATGAGCAGTTCTTC. The chain carries TRBV6-4 and TRBJ2-1, with D perhaps TRBD2 (7 bases). This CDR3 spans 16 amino acids. Deletions cut 0 bases from V and 6 bases from J, with 15 bases between. Germline values: CDR1 MRHNA, CDR2 SNTAGT.

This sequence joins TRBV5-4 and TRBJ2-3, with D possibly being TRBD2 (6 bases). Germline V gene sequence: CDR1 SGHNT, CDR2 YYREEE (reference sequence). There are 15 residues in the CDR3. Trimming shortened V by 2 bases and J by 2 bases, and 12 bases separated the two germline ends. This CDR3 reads CASSLGGVATDTQYF. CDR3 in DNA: TGTGCCAGCAGCTTAGGCGGGGTAGCCACAGATACGCAGTATTTT.

CDR3 coding DNA: TGTGCCAGCAGTCCTCCGGGTAACTATGGCTACACCTTC. It yields the protein CASSPPGNYGYTF. V gene TRBV6-5 combines with J gene TRBJ1-2; D call uncertain. Germline values: CDR1 MNHEY, CDR2 SVGAGI. The CDR3 contains 13 residues. With 5 bases removed from V and 1 base from J, the gap between germline ends came to 8 bases.

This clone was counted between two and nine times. The DNA of the CDR3 is TGTGCCAGTAGTATGAATGTCCCGCAGGGCCATCAGCCCCAGCATTTT. Its protein is CASSMNVPQGHQPQHF. This chain links TRBV19 with TRBJ1-5, with TRBD1 as a possible D gene (5 bases). CDR1 is LNHDA, CDR2 SQIVND, per germline (reference sequence). V lost 3 bases to trimming and J lost 5 bases, with 17 bases between them. This CDR3 region has 16 residues.

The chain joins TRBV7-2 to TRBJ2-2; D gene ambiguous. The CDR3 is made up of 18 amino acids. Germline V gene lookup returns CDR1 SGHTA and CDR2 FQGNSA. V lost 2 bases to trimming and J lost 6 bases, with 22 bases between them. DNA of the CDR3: TGTGCCAGCAGCTTACGGTCCTCTGTTTGGGCGGAGTCCGGGGAGCTGTTTTTT. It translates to CASSLRSSVWAESGELFF.

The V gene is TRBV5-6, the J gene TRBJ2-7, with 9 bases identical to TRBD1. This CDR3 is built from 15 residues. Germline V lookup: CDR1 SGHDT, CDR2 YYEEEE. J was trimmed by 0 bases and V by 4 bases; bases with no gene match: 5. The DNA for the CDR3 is TGTGCCAGCAGCCCGATGGGACAGGGCTCCTACGAGCAGTACTTC. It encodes CASSPMGQGSYEQYF.

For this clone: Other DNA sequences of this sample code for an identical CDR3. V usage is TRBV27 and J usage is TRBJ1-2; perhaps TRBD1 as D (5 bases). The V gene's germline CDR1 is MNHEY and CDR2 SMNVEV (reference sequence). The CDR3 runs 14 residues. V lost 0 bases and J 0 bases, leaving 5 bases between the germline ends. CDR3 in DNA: TGTGCCAGCAGTTTATCCAGGGCTAACTATGGCTACACCTTC. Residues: CASSLSRANYGYTF.

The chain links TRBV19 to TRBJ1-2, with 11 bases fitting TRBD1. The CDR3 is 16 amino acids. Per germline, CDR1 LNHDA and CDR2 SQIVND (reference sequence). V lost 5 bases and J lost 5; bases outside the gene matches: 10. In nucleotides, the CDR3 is TGTGCCAGTAGTCACCGGGACAGGGGGGGGAGTTATGGCTACACCTTC. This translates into CASSHRDRGGSYGYTF.

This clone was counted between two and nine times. CDR3 DNA: TGTGCCAGCAGCCCTCATAGTTCGATCTACGAGCAGTACTTC. As protein: CASSPHSSIYEQYF. The V call is TRBV11-1, the J call TRBJ2-7; D remains unclear. CDR1 is SGHAT and CDR2 is FQDESV in the germline V gene (reference sequence). The CDR3 runs 14 residues. V lost 5 bases to trimming and J lost 3 bases, with 14 bases between them.

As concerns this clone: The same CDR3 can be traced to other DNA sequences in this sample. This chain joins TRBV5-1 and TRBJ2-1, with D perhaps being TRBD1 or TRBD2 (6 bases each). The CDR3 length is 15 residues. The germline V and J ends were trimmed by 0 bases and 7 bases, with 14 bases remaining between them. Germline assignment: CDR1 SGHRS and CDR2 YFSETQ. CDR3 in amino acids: CASSLALGGGNEQFF. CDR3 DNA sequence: TGCGCCAGCAGCTTGGCCCTAGGAGGGGGGAATGAGCAGTTCTTC.

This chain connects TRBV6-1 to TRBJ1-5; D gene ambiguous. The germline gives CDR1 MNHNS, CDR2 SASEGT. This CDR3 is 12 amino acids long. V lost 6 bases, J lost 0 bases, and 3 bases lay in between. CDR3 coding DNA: TGTGCCAGCAGGGGTAGCAATCAGCCCCAGCATTTT. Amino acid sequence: CASRGSNQPQHF.

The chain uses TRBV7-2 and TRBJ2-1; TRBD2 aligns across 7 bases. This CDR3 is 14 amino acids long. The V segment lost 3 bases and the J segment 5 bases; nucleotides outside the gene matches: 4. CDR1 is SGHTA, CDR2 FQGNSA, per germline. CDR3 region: CASSLSGANNEQFF. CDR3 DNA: TGTGCCAGCAGCTTGAGCGGGGCCAACAATGAGCAGTTCTTC.

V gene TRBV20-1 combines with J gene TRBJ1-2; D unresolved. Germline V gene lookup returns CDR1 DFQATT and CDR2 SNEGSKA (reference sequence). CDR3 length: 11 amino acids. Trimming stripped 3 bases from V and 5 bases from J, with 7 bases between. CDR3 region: CSASRRYGYTF. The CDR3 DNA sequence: TGCAGTGCTAGTAGGAGGTATGGCTACACCTTC.

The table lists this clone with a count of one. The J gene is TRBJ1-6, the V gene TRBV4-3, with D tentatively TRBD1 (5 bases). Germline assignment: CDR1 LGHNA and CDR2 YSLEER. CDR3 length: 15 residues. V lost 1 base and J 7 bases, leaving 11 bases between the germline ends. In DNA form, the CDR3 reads TGCGCCAGCAGCCAAGGGGGCAGGGTAAATTCACCCCTCCACTTT. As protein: CASSQGGRVNSPLHF.

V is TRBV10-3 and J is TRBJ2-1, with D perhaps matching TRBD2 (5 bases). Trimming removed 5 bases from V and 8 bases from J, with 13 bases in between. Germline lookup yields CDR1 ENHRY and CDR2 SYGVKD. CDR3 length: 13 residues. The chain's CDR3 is CAISTGMADEQFF. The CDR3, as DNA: TGTGCCATCAGTACGGGAATGGCGGATGAGCAGTTCTTC.

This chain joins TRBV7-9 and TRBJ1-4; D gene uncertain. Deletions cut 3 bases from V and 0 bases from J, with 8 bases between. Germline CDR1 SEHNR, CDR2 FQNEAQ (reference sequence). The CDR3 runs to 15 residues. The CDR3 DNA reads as TGTGCCAGCAGCTTGGGCGAAGCAACTAATGAAAAACTGTTTTTT. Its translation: CASSLGEATNEKLFF. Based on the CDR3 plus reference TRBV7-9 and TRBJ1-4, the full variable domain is DTGVSQNPRHKITKRGQNVTFRCDPISEHNRLYWYRQTLGQGPEFLTYFQNEAQLEKSRLLSDRFSAERPKGSFSTLEIQRTEQGDSAMYLCASSLGEATNEKLFFGSGTQLSVL.

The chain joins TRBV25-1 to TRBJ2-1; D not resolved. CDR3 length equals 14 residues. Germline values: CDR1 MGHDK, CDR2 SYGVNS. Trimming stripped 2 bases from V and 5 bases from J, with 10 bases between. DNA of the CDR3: TGTGCCAGCAGTGAACCAGAACCGGACAATGAGCAGTTCTTC. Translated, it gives CASSEPEPDNEQFF.

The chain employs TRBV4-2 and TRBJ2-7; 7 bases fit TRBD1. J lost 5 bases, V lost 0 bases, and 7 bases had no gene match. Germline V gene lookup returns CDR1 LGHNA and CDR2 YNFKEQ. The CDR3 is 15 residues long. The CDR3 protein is CASSQEHRGPDEQYF. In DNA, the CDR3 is TGTGCCAGCAGCCAAGAACACAGGGGACCCGACGAGCAGTACTTC.

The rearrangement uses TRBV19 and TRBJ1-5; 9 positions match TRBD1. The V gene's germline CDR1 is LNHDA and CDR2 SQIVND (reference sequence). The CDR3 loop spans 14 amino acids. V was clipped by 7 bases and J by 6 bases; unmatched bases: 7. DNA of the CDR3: TGTGCCAGTAACGGGGGACAGGGATTTCAGCCCCAGCATTTT. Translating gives CASNGGQGFQPQHF.

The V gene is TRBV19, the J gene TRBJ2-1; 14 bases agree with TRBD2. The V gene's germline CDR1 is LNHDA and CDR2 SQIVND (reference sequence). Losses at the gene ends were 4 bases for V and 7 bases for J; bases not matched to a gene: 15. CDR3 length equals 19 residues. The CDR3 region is CASSKQRTSGGYPRNEQFF. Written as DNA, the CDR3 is TGTGCCAGTAGTAAACAAAGGACTAGCGGGGGGTACCCACGGAATGAGCAGTTCTTC.

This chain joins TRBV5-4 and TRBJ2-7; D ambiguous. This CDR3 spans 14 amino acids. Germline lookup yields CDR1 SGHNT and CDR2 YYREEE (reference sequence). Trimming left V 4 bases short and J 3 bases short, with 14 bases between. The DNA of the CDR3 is TGTGCCAGCAGCCCGGAACCTAGTGGCTACGAGCAGTACTTC. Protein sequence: CASSPEPSGYEQYF.

The CDR3 coding sequence is TGTGCCAGCAGCTCCCAGACAGGCGTACCTTCCTACGAGCAGTACTTC. This encodes CASSSQTGVPSYEQYF. The chain joins TRBV7-2 to TRBJ2-7, with D possibly matching TRBD1 (6 bases). V dropped 4 bases and J dropped 1 base, with 17 bases sitting between them. Germline lookup yields CDR1 SGHTA and CDR2 FQGNSA. There are 16 residues in the CDR3.

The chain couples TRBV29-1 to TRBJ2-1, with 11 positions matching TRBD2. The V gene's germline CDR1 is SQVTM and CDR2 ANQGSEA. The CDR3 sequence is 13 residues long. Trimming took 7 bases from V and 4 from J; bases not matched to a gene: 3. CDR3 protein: CSDLAGGYNEQFF. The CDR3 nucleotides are TGCAGCGACTTAGCGGGAGGGTACAATGAGCAGTTCTTC.

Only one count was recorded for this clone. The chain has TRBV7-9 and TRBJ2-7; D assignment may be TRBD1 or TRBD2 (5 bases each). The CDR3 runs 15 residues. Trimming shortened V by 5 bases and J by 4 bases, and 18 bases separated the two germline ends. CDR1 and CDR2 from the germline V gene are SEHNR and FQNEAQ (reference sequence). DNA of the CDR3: TGTGCCAGCAGCCCCCAGGTGGGGGTTGGGTACGAGCAGTACTTC. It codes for CASSPQVGVGYEQYF.

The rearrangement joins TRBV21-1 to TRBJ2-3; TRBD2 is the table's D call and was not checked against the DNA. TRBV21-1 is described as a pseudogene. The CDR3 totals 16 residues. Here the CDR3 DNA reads TGTGCCAGCAGCAAAGGCGGGGGCGACGACACAGATACGCAGTATTTT. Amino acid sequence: CASSKGGGDDTDTQYF.